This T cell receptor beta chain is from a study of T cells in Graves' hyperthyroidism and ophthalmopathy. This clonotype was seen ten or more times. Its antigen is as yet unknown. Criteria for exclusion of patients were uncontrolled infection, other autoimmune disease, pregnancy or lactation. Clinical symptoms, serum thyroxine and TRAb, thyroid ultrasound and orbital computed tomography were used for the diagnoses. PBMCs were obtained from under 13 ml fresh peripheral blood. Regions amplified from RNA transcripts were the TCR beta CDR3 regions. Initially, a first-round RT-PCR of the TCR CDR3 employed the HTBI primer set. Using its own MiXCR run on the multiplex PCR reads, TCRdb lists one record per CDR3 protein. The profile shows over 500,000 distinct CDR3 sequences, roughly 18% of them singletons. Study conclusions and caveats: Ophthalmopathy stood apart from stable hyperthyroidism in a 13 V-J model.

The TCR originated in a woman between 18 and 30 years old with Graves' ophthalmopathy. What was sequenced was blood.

The CDR3 loop is CASSSVVDTQYF. The CDR3 DNA is TGTGCCAGCAGTTCCGTAGTGGATACGCAGTATTTT. The chain employs TRBV12-3 or TRBV12-4 and TRBJ2-3; D is unclear. V lost 4 bases and J lost 6, with 8 bases in between. CDR3 length equals 12 residues.